These 5 T cell receptor beta chains originate from one sample sequenced in a study of blood T cell repertoires in COVID-19. Libraries were prepared by immunoSEQ multiplex PCR; TCRdb keeps only in-frame clonotypes and omits some of them. The table has approximately 290,000 clones, more than 80% seen once. The sequenced material came from PBMCs or T cells enriched from blood (not recorded which). Every receptor here comes from a woman between 25 and 40 years old who had recovered from COVID-19.

V is TRBV3-1 (or the pseudogene TRBV3-2) and J is TRBJ1-2; 7 bases align to TRBD1. The CDR3 loop spans 14 amino acids. V shed 5 bases, J shed 4 bases, and the junction held 7 bases outside the gene matches. The germline V gene encodes CDR1 LGHDT and CDR2 YNNKEL (reference sequence). The CDR3: CASSWGQSSYGYTF. CDR3 bases: TGTGCCAGCAGCTGGGGACAGTCTAGCTATGGCTACACCTTC.

This sequence joins TRBV29-1 and TRBJ2-7; 8 bases are a match to TRBD1. CDR3 length equals 13 residues. J gave up 4 bases and V 7 bases, and 9 bases lay outside the gene matches. In germline, CDR1 is SQVTM, CDR2 ANQGSEA. The CDR3 coding sequence is TGCAGCGCTAAGGACAGGGTCGGGTACGAGCAGTACTTC. Residues: CSAKDRVGYEQYF.

As DNA, the CDR3 is TGTGCCAGCAGCTTAGGGCAGATCTATGGCTACACCTTC. Translated, it gives CASSLGQIYGYTF. The chain uses TRBV7-8 and TRBJ1-2; D call uncertain. This CDR3 is built from 13 residues. Germline V gene data show CDR1 as SGHVS and CDR2 as FQNEAQ. V lost 1 base, J lost 4 bases, and 7 bases lay in between.

The J gene is TRBJ2-5, the V gene TRBV7-2; tentatively, D is TRBD1 (5 bases). Germline V gives CDR1 SGHTA, CDR2 FQGNSA. The V end lost 5 bases, the J end lost 7 bases, and 23 bases lay between the germline ends. The CDR3 sequence is 16 residues long. CDR3 bases: TGTGCCAGCAGCATTGAGACAGTAGGCCTATATGGGACCCAGTACTTC. Protein product: CASSIETVGLYGTQYF. Combining the CDR3 with reference TRBV7-2 and TRBJ2-5 gives the whole variable domain GAGVSQSPSNKVTEKGKDVELRCDPISGHTALYWYRQSLGQGLEFLIYFQGNSAPDKSGLPSDRFSAERTGGSVSTLTIQRTQQEDSAVYLCASSIETVGLYGTQYFGPGTRLLVL.

The chain recombines TRBV4-3 with TRBJ2-7; the match to TRBD1 covers 8 bases. CDR1 LGHNA and CDR2 YSLEER come from the germline V gene. There are 15 residues in the CDR3. After removal of 4 bases from V and 6 bases from J, the junction contained 11 bases not matched to a gene. In nucleotides, the CDR3 is TGCGCCAGCAGCCCCCATGGACAGGGAAGGGTCGAGCAGTACTTC. Translating it yields CASSPHGQGRVEQYF.